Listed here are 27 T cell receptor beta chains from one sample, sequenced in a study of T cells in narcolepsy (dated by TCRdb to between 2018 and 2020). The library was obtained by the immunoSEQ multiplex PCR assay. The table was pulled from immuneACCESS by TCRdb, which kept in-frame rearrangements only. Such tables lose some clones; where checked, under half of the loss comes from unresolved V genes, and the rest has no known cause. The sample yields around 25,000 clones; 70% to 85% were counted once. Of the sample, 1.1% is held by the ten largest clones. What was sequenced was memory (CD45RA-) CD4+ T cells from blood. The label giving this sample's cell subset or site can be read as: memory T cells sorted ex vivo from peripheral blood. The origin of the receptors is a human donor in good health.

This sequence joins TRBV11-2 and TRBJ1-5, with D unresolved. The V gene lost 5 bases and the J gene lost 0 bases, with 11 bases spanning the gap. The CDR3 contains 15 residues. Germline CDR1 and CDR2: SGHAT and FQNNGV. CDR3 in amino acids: CASSATVNSNQPQHF. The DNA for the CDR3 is TGTGCCAGCAGCGCCACAGTTAATAGCAATCAGCCCCAGCATTTT.

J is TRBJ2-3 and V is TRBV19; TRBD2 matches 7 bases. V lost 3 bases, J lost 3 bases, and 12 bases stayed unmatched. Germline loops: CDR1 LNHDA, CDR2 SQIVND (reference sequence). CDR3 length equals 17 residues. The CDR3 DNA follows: TGTGCCAGTAGTATCTGGGGCGGGAGAGGTGGGACAGATACGCAGTATTTT. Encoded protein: CASSIWGGRGGTDTQYF.

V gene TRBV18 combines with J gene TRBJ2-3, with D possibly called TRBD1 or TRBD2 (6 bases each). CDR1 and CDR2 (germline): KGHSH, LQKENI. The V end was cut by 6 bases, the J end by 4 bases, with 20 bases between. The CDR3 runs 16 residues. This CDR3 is CASSRRTGATPDTQYF. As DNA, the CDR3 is TGTGCCAGCTCGAGGAGGACGGGGGCGACCCCAGATACGCAGTATTTT.

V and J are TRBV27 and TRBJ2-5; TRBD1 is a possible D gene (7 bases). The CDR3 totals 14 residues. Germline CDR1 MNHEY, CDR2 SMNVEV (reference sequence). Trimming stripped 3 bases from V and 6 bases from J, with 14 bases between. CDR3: CASSFGQGGQTQYF. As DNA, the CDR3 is TGTGCCAGCAGTTTCGGCCAGGGGGGACAGACCCAGTACTTC.

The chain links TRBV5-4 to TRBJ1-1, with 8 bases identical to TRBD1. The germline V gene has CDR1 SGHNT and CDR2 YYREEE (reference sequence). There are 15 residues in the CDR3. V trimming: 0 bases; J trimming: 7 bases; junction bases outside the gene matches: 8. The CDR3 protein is CASSLAGRGRGEAFF. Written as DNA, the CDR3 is TGTGCCAGCAGCTTGGCGGGCAGGGGGCGAGGTGAAGCTTTCTTT.

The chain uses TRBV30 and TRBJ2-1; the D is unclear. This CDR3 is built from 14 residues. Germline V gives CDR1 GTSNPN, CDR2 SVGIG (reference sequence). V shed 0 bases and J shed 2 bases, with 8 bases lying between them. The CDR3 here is CAWSVGLTYNEQFF. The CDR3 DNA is TGTGCCTGGAGTGTAGGTCTTACCTACAATGAGCAGTTCTTC.

CDR3 sequence: CASSLGVILGDLARETQYF. The CDR3 DNA reads TGTGCCAGCAGCTTGGGGGTCATTTTAGGGGACCTTGCCCGGGAGACCCAGTACTTC. The chain links TRBV5-6 to TRBJ2-5; either TRBD1 or TRBD2 may fit D (5 bases each). Trimming pared 0 bases from V and 5 bases from J, leaving 26 bases between. CDR1 is SGHDT, CDR2 YYEEEE, per germline. CDR3 length: 19 amino acids.

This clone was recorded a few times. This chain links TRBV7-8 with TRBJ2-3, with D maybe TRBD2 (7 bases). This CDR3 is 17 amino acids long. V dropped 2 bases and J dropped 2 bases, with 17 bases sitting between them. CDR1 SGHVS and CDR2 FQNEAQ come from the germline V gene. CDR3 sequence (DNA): TGTGCCAGCAGCTTATTAAGGGGGGGGGAAACCACAGATACGCAGTATTTT. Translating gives CASSLLRGGETTDTQYF.

The CDR3 reads CASSPMGRGNSPLHF. The DNA for the CDR3 is TGTGCCAGCAGCCCAATGGGCAGGGGTAATTCACCCCTCCACTTT. This chain links TRBV14 with TRBJ1-6, with D perhaps matching TRBD1 (6 bases). From germline, CDR1 is SGHDN and CDR2 FVKESK. This CDR3 is 15 amino acids long. V was cut by 4 bases and J by 6 bases, with 13 bases left in between. Drawing the rest from reference TRBV14 and TRBJ1-6, the complete variable domain is EAGVTQFPSHSVIEKGQTVTLRCDPISGHDNLYWYRRVMGKEIKFLLHFVKESKQDESGMPNNRFLAERTGGTYSTLKVQPAELEDSGVYFCASSPMGRGNSPLHFGNGTRLTVT.

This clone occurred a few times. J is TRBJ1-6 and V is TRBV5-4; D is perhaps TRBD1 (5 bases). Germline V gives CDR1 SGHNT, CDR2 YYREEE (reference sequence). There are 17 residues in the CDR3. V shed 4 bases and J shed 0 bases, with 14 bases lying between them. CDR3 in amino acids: CASSDGTAGSYNSPLHF. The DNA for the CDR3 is TGTGCCAGCAGCGATGGGACCGCCGGCTCCTATAATTCACCCCTCCACTTT.

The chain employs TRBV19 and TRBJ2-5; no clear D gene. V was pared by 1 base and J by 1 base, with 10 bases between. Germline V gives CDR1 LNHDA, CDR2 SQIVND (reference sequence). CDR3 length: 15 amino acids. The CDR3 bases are TGTGCCAGTAGTATAGGAGGAAACCTCCAAGAGACCCAGTACTTC. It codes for CASSIGGNLQETQYF.

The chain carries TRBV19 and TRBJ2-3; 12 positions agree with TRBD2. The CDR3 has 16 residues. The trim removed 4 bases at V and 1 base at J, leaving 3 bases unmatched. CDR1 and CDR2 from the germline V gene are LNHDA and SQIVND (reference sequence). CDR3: CASSSSSGGGTDTQYF. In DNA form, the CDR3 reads TGTGCCAGTAGTAGTTCTAGCGGGGGGGGCACAGATACGCAGTATTTT.

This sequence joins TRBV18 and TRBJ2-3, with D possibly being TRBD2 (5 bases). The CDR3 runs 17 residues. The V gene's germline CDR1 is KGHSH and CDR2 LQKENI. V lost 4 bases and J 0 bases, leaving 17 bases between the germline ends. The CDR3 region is CASSLRTKGGSTDTQYF. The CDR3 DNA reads TGTGCCAGCTCACTACGGACGAAGGGCGGGAGCACAGATACGCAGTATTTT. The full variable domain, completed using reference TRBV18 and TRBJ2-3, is NAGVMQNPRHLVRRRGQEARLRCSPMKGHSHVYWYRQLPEEGLKFMVYLQKENIIDESGMPKERFSAEFPKEGPSILRIQQVVRGDSAAYFCASSLRTKGGSTDTQYFGPGTRLTVL.

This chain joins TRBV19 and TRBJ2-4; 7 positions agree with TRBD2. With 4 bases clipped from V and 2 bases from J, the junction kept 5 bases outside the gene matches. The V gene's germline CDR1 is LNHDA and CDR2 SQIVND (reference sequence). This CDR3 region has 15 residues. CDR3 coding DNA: TGTGCCAGTAGTAGGGGGGAGGGGACCAAAAACATTCAGTACTTC. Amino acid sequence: CASSRGEGTKNIQYF.

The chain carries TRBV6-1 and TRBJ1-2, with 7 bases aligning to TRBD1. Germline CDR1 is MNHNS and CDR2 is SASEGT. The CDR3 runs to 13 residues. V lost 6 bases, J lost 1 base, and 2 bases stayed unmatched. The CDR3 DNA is TGTGCCAGCAGGACAGGGATTAACTATGGCTACACCTTC. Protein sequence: CASRTGINYGYTF.

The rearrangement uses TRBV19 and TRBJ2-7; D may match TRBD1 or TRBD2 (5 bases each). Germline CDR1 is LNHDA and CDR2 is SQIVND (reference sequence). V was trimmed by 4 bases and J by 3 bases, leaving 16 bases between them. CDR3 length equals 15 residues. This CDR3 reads CASSTSGTEVYEQYF. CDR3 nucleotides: TGTGCCAGTAGTACCTCAGGGACCGAGGTCTACGAGCAGTACTTC.

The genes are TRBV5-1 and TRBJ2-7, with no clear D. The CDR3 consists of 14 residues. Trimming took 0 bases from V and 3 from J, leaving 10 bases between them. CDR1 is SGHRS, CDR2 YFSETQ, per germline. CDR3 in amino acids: CASSLDAGDYEQYF. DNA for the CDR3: TGCGCCAGCAGCTTGGACGCCGGAGACTACGAGCAGTACTTC.

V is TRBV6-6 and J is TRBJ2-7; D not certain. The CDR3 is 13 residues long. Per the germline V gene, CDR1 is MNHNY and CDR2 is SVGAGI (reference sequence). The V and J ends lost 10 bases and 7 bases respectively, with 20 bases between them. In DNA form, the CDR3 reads TGTGCCACCTCGAATCCCCCCCTTAGGGAGCAGTACTTC. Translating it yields CATSNPPLREQYF.

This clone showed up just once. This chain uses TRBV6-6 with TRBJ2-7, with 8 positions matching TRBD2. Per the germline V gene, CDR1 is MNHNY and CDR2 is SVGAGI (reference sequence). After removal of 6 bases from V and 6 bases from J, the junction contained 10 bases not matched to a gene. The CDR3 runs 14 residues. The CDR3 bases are TGTGCCAGCAGGGAACTAGCGGCAAGAAGCGAGCAGTACTTC. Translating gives CASRELAARSEQYF.

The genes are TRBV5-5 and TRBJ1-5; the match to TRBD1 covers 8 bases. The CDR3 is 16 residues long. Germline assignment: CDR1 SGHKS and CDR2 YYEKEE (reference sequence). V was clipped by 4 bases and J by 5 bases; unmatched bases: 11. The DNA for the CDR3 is TGTGCCAGCAGCCGGAACCCGGGACAGGTCCATCAGCCCCAGCATTTT. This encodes CASSRNPGQVHQPQHF.

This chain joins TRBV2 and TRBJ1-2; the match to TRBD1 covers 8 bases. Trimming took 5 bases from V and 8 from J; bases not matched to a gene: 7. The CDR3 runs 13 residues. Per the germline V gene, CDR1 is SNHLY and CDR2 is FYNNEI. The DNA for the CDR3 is TGTGCCAGCAGTTTCGGACAGGGTAACGGCTACACCTTC. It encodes CASSFGQGNGYTF.

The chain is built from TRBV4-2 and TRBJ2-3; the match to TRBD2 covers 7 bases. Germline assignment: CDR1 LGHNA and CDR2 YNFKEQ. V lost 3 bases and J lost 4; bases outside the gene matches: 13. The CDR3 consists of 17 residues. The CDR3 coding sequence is TGTGCCAGCAGCCAGGACCGACAGCGGGATGGGGCAGATACGCAGTATTTT. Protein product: CASSQDRQRDGADTQYF.

In DNA form, the CDR3 reads TGTGCCAGTAGTACCGGGGGGTTTCGGTTTCACTCTGGAAACACCATATATTTT. This translates into CASSTGGFRFHSGNTIYF. The chain links TRBV19 to TRBJ1-3; tentatively, D is TRBD1 (5 bases). The V gene's germline CDR1 is LNHDA and CDR2 SQIVND (reference sequence). The CDR3 consists of 18 residues. V was trimmed by 4 bases and J by 0 bases, leaving 19 bases between them.

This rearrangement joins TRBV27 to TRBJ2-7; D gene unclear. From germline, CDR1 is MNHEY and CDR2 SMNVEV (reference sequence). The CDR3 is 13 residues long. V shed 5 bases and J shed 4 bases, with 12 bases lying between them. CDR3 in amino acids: CASSPLTPYEQYF. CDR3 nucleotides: TGTGCCAGCAGTCCCTTGACACCTTACGAGCAGTACTTC.

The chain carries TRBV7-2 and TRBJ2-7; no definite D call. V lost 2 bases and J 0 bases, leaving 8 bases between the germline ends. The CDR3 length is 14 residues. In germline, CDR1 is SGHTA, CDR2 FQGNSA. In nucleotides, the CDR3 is TGTGCCAGCAGCTTAACAGCCAACTCCTACGAGCAGTACTTC. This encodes CASSLTANSYEQYF. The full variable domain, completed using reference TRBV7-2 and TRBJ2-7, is GAGVSQSPSNKVTEKGKDVELRCDPISGHTALYWYRQSLGQGLEFLIYFQGNSAPDKSGLPSDRFSAERTGGSVSTLTIQRTQQEDSAVYLCASSLTANSYEQYFGPGTRLTVT.

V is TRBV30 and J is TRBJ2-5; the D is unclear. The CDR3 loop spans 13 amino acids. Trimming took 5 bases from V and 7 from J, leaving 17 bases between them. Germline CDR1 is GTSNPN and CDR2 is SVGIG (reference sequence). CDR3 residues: CAWGVSDGTTQYF. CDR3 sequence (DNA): TGTGCCTGGGGCGTTTCCGACGGAACGACCCAGTACTTC.

CDR3 sequence (DNA): TGTGCCAGCAGCTTAACAGGTTCAGATACGCAGTATTTT. Protein: CASSLTGSDTQYF. This chain uses TRBV7-2 with TRBJ2-3, with TRBD1 as a possible D gene (5 bases). This CDR3 has 13 amino acids. Trimming stripped 2 bases from V and 4 bases from J, with 7 bases between. The germline CDR1 and CDR2 sequences are SGHTA and FQGNSA. The variable domain in full, with the rest retrieved from reference TRBV7-2 and TRBJ2-3, is GAGVSQSPSNKVTEKGKDVELRCDPISGHTALYWYRQSLGQGLEFLIYFQGNSAPDKSGLPSDRFSAERTGGSVSTLTIQRTQQEDSAVYLCASSLTGSDTQYFGPGTRLTVL.